The clone carrying this TCR beta chain appeared a few times. The authors' processing: Amplified reference gene primers provided the basis for estimating nucleated cell counts. TCRdb's table, derived via immunoSEQ multiplex PCR, lists solely in-frame clones and lacks some. V and J calls and clone size come straight from that table; D and trimming were deduced from the DNA. The sample has 65,000 to 80,000 clones, more than 75% seen once. These data belong to a study of blood T cell repertoires in COVID-19. Per the germline V gene, CDR1 is LNHDA and CDR2 is SQIVND (reference sequence). CDR3 size: 15 residues. With 0 bases removed from V and 0 bases from J, the gap between germline ends came to 8 bases.

The rearrangement links TRBV19 to TRBJ1-2; D remains unclear. The sequence was collected from a human donor in a cohort sampled during active COVID-19. Input material: peripheral blood. The CDR3 region is CASSIDPYTNYGYTF. The CDR3 DNA reads as TGTGCCAGTAGTATAGATCCTTACACTAACTATGGCTACACCTTC.